The clone carrying this TCR beta chain was found many times. This entry is derived from a study of regulatory T cells in long-lasting Graves disease. The V end was cut by 2 bases, the J end by 1 base, with 13 bases between. The CDR3 totals 15 residues. CDR1 SGHRS and CDR2 YFSETQ come from the germline V gene. As to time point: persistent/refractory GD, antithyroid drugs over 5 years with positive TRAb. Construction of the TCR library relied on RNA isolated from PBMCs. Graves' disease diagnosis was established per American Thyroid Association guidelines. Construction of the TCR beta libraries employed iRepertoire HTBI primers in conjunction with Arm-PCR of CDR3 regions. TCRdb called the multiplex PCR reads again in MiXCR, with one record for every CDR3 protein. The profile shows hundreds of thousands of distinct CDR3 sequences, more than 20% of them singletons.

The sequencing here drew on peripheral blood mononuclear cells (PBMCs), taken when the disease was refractory, from a patient treated with antithyroid drugs. This chain joins TRBV5-1 and TRBJ2-7; D call uncertain. The receptor was isolated from a female donor with Graves disease. The CDR3 DNA is TGCGCCAGCAGCTTACTGGAAGCCGGATCCTACGAGCAGTACTTC. Amino acid sequence: CASSLLEAGSYEQYF.